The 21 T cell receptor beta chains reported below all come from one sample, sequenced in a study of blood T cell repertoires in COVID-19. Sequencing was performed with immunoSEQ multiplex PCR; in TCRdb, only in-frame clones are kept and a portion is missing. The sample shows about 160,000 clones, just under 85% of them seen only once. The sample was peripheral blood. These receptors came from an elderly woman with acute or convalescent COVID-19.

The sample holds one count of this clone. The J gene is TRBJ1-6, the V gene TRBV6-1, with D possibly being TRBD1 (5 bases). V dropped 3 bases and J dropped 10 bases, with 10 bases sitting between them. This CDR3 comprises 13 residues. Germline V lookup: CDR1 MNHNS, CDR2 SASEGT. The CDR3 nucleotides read TGTGCCAGCAGTGACCTACAGGTATCACCCCTCCACTTT. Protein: CASSDLQVSPLHF.

In DNA form, the CDR3 reads TGCGCCAGCAGCTGGACAGGGGAAGGAGGTGGCTACACCTTC. Encoded protein: CASSWTGEGGGYTF. This chain links TRBV5-1 with TRBJ1-2; TRBD1 matches at 9 bases. CDR1 is SGHRS and CDR2 is YFSETQ in the germline V gene. J lost 7 bases, V lost 3 bases, and 7 bases had no gene match. There are 14 residues in the CDR3.

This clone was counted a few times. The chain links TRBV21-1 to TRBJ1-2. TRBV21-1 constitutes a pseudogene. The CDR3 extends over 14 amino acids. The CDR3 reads CASSPLSNSYGYTF. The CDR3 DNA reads TGTGCCAGCAGCCCCCTGAGCAATAGCTATGGCTACACCTTC.

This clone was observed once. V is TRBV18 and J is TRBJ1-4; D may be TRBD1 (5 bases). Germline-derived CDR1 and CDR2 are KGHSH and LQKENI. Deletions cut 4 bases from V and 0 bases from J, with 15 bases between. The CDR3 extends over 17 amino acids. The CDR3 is CASSLPGLGATNEKLFF. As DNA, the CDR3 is TGTGCCAGCTCACTGCCCGGATTAGGGGCAACTAATGAAAAACTGTTTTTT.

CDR3 DNA sequence: TGTGCCAGCAGCACAATAGCGGGAGTTACGGGGGAGCAGTACTTC. The encoded protein is CASSTIAGVTGEQYF. This chain links TRBV9 with TRBJ2-7, with 9 bases lining up with TRBD2. Trimming at V came to 4 bases and at J to 7 bases, leaving 12 bases not matched to a gene. This CDR3 is 15 amino acids long. Per the germline V gene, CDR1 is SGDLS and CDR2 is YYNGEE.

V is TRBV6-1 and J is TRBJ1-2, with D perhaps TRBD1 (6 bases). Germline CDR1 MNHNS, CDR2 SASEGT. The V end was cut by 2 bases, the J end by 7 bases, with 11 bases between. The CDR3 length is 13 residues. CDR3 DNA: TGTGCCAGCAGTGAACGGCAGGGGAGTGGCTACACCTTC. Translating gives CASSERQGSGYTF.

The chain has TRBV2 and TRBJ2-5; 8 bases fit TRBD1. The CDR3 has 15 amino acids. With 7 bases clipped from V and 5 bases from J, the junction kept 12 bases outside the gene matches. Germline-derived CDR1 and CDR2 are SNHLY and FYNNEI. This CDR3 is CASNARTGPEETQYF. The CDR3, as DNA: TGTGCCAGCAACGCTAGGACAGGGCCGGAGGAGACCCAGTACTTC.

This chain's CDR3 is CASSLRGAGSPLHF. The CDR3 region has the DNA TGTGCCAGCAGCTTGCGGGGGGCAGGTTCACCCCTCCACTTT. The rearrangement joins TRBV5-4 to TRBJ1-6, with D possibly being TRBD1 (6 bases). CDR1 is SGHNT and CDR2 is YYREEE in the germline V gene (reference sequence). Trimming shortened V by 1 base and J by 9 bases, and 11 bases separated the two germline ends. The CDR3 covers 14 residues.

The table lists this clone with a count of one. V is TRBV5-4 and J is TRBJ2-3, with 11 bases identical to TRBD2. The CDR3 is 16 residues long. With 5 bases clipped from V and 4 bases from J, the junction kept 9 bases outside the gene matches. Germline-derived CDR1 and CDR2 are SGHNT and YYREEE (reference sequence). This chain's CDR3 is CASSYLAGGTADTQYF. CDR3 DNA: TGTGCCAGCAGTTATTTAGCGGGAGGGACCGCAGATACGCAGTATTTT.

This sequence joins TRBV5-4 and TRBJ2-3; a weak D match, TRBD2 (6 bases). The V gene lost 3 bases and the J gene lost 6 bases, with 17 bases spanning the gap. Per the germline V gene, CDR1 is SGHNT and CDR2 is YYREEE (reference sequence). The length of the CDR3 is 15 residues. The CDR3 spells CASSWGVGPEDTQYF. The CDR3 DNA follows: TGTGCCAGCAGCTGGGGGGTGGGGCCGGAGGATACGCAGTATTTT. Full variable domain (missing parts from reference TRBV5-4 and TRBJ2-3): ETGVTQSPTHLIKTRGQQVTLRCSSQSGHNTVSWYQQALGQGPQFIFQYYREEENGRGNFPPRFSGLQFPNYSSELNVNALELDDSALYLCASSWGVGPEDTQYFGPGTRLTVL.

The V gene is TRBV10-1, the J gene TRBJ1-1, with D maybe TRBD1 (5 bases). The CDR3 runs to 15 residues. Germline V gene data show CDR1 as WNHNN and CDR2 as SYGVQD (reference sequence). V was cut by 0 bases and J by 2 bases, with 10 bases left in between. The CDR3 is CASSESAGRNTEAFF. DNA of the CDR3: TGCGCCAGCAGTGAGTCAGCAGGGCGAAACACTGAAGCTTTCTTT.

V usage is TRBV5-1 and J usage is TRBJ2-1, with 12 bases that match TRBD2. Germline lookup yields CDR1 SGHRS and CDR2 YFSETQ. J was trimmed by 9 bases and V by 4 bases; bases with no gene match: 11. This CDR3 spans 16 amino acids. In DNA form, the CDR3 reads TGCGCCAGCAGCACACCTAGCGGGAGGGCCCAGGGTGAGCAGTTCTTC. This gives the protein CASSTPSGRAQGEQFF.

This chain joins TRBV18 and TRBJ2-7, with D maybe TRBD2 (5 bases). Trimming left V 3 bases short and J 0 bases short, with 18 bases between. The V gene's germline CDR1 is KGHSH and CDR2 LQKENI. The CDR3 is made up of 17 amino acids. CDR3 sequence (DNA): TGTGCCAGCTCACCGTCAAACTCCGGGATCCTCTCCTACGAGCAGTACTTC. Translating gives CASSPSNSGILSYEQYF.

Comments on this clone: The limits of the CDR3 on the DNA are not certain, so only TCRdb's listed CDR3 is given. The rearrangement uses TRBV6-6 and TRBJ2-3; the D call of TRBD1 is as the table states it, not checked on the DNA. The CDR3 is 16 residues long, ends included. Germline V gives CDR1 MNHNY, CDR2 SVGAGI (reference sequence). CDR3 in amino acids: CASSTSTGKGTDTQYF.

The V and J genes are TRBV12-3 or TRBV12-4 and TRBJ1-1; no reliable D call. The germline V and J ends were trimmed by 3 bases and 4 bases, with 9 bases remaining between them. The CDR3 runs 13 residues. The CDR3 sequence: CASSLLFSTEAFF. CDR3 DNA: TGTGCCAGCAGTTTGTTGTTTAGCACTGAAGCTTTCTTT.

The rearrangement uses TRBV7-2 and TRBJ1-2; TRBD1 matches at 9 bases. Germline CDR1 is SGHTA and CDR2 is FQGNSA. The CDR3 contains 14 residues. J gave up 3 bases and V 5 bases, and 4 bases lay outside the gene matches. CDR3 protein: CASSLTGGDYGYTF. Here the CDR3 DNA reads TGTGCCAGCAGCCTGACAGGGGGAGACTATGGCTACACCTTC.

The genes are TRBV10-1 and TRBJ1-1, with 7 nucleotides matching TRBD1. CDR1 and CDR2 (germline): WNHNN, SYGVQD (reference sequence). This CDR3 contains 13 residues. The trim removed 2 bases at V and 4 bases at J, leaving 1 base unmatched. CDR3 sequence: CASSEAGGTEAFF. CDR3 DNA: TGCGCCAGCAGTGAGGCAGGGGGCACTGAAGCTTTCTTT.

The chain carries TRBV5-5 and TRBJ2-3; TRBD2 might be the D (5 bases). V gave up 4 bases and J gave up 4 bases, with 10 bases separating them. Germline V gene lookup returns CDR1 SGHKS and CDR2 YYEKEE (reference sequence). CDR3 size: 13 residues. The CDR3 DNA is TGTGCCAGCAGCCAAGGAGGCGCAGATACGCAGTATTTT. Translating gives CASSQGGADTQYF.

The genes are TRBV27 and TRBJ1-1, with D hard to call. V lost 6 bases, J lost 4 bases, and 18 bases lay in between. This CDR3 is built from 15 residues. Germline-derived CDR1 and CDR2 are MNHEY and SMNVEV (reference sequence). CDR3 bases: TGTGCCAGCAGCCCTGGGTGGGCCCGGGGCACTGAAGCTTTCTTT. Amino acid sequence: CASSPGWARGTEAFF.

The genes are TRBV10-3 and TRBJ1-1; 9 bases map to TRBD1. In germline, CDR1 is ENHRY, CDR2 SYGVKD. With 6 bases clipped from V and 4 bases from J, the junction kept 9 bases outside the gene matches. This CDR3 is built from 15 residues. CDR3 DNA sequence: TGTGCCATCAGCGCACAACAGGGGGCTGGCACTGAAGCTTTCTTT. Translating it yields CAISAQQGAGTEAFF.

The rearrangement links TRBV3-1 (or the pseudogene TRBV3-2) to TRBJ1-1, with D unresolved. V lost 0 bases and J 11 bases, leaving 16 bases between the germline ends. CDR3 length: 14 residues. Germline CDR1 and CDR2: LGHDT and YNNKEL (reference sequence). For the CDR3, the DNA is TGTGCCAGCAGCCAAGAGGGCCCGACGGGGAAGGCTTTCTTT. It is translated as CASSQEGPTGKAFF.